Listed here are 15 T cell receptor beta chains from one sample, sequenced in a study of blood T cell repertoires in COVID-19. Some clones are missing from TCRdb's copy, which holds only in-frame ones; the method was immunoSEQ multiplex PCR. Here the sample spans some 230,000 clones, roughly 81% being singletons. Sequenced input: peripheral blood. The receptors stem from a man aged 40-50 years with acute or convalescent COVID-19.

The rearrangement uses TRBV6-2 or TRBV6-3 and TRBJ1-2, with D perhaps matching TRBD1 (5 bases). The V and J ends lost 4 bases and 8 bases respectively, with 17 bases between them. Germline loops: CDR1 MNHEY, CDR2 SVGEGT. This CDR3 spans 14 amino acids. The CDR3 nucleotides are TGTGCCAGCAGTTCCGACAGTCTCTTGAGGGGCTACACCTTC. This translates into CASSSDSLLRGYTF.

This chain joins TRBV29-1 and TRBJ2-7; D perhaps matches TRBD1 (6 bases). Germline loops: CDR1 SQVTM, CDR2 ANQGSEA. The CDR3 runs to 13 residues. V lost 7 bases and J lost 0, with 13 bases in between. CDR3 DNA: TGCAGCGCGACAGGTCCGACCTCCTACGAGCAGTACTTC. Translated, it gives CSATGPTSYEQYF.

The rearrangement links TRBV6-6 to TRBJ1-1, with 7 bases lining up with TRBD1. The ends lost 6 bases at V and 5 bases at J; junction bases unmatched: 15. Looked up from germline, CDR1 is MNHNY and CDR2 is SVGAGI (reference sequence). The CDR3 runs 16 residues. The CDR3 sequence is CASSHPSPTGRTEAFF. CDR3 sequence (DNA): TGTGCCAGCAGCCACCCTTCACCGACAGGGAGGACTGAAGCTTTCTTT.

Comment on this clone: The sample contains more than one DNA sequence encoding this CDR3. The chain carries TRBV6-5 and TRBJ2-3; weak D call: TRBD2 (5 bases). The ends were cut back, 4 bases at V and 2 bases at J, with 10 bases in the middle. Germline values: CDR1 MNHEY, CDR2 SVGAGI. CDR3 size: 14 residues. CDR3 region: CASSSRTVTDTQYF. The CDR3 DNA follows: TGTGCCAGCAGTTCGAGGACTGTCACAGATACGCAGTATTTT.

The chain has TRBV5-6 and TRBJ1-2, with TRBD1 identical over 10 bases. V shed 4 bases and J 4 bases; nucleotides not matched to a gene: 7. This CDR3 has 15 amino acids. The germline V gene encodes CDR1 SGHDT and CDR2 YYEEEE. CDR3 nucleotides: TGTGCCAGCAGCCCACGGACAGGGGGGAGCTATGGCTACACCTTC. It codes for CASSPRTGGSYGYTF.

This sequence joins TRBV5-4 and TRBJ1-3, with 9 bases aligning to TRBD1. V trimming: 5 bases; J trimming: 3 bases; junction bases outside the gene matches: 9. The CDR3 length is 16 residues. In germline, CDR1 is SGHNT, CDR2 YYREEE (reference sequence). CDR3 nucleotides: TGTGCCAGCAGTACTCCCGGGACAGGGTTTGGAAACACCATATATTTT. Translation gives CASSTPGTGFGNTIYF.

This rearrangement joins TRBV29-1 to TRBJ2-2, with TRBD2 matching 8 bases. The CDR3 runs 18 residues. The V gene's germline CDR1 is SQVTM and CDR2 ANQGSEA. Losses at the gene ends were 6 bases for V and 5 bases for J; bases not matched to a gene: 20. The CDR3 spells CSVRAMGGGPGGTGELFF. In DNA, the CDR3 is TGCAGCGTGCGCGCGATGGGCGGGGGGCCCGGTGGGACCGGGGAGCTGTTTTTT.

The chain has TRBV10-3 and TRBJ1-1; TRBD1 aligns across 10 bases. CDR3 length equals 17 residues. V was pared by 0 bases and J by 4 bases, with 8 bases of the junction left unmatched. Germline V CDR1 and CDR2: ENHRY, SYGVKD. CDR3 bases: TGTGCCATCAGTGAGTCGACAGGGGGCGGATTGACCACTGAAGCTTTCTTT. Encoded protein: CAISESTGGGLTTEAFF.

The rearrangement joins TRBV10-1 to TRBJ1-2; 9 bases agree with TRBD1. Germline V CDR1 and CDR2: WNHNN, SYGVQD (reference sequence). The CDR3 is made up of 17 amino acids. Trimming cost V 2 bases and J 8 bases; bases outside gene matches: 15. For the CDR3, the DNA is TGCGCCAGCAGTGAGACTGTCTCTGACAGGGGGACGAAAGGCTACACCTTC. This translates into CASSETVSDRGTKGYTF.

The chain uses TRBV9 and TRBJ1-2; no clear D. CDR3 length: 16 residues. The V end was cut by 4 bases, the J end by 0 bases, with 16 bases between. CDR1 and CDR2 from the germline V gene are SGDLS and YYNGEE. CDR3 bases: TGTGCCAGCAGCTTATCGGGAGCAGACGCTAACTATGGCTACACCTTC. It codes for CASSLSGADANYGYTF.

The genes are TRBV5-6 and TRBJ2-5; D is perhaps TRBD1 (5 bases). CDR3 size: 13 residues. V was trimmed by 2 bases and J by 4 bases, leaving 9 bases between them. CDR1 and CDR2 (germline): SGHDT, YYEEEE. As DNA, the CDR3 is TGTGCCAGCAGCTTTGGCAGGGCAGAGACCCAGTACTTC. This sequence encodes CASSFGRAETQYF.

The CDR3 nucleotides read TGTGCCAGTAGTATGGTAGGGACACCCTGGGAAAAACTGTTTTTT. It yields the protein CASSMVGTPWEKLFF. V is TRBV19 and J is TRBJ1-4; D may be TRBD1 (6 bases). Germline CDR1 LNHDA, CDR2 SQIVND (reference sequence). V was pared by 3 bases and J by 8 bases, with 16 bases between. This CDR3 contains 15 residues.

This clone came up a few times. The V call is TRBV14, the J call TRBJ1-2; D gene ambiguous. Germline V gives CDR1 SGHDN, CDR2 FVKESK. V lost 1 base to trimming and J lost 4 bases, with 7 bases between them. This CDR3 spans 13 amino acids. The chain's CDR3 is CASSQGLSYGYTF. Here the CDR3 DNA reads TGTGCCAGCAGCCAAGGGCTCAGCTATGGCTACACCTTC.

Points on this clone: A read error may produce the germline difference seen at one junction end. The CDR3 DNA reads TGTGCCACCGGTGACTTTAGCGGGAAGGGGGAGACCCAGTACTTC. Amino acids: CATGDFSGKGETQYF. The chain carries TRBV24-1 and TRBJ2-5; TRBD2 aligns across 8 bases. Germline values: CDR1 KGHDR, CDR2 SFDVKD. The CDR3 runs to 15 residues.

The count of this clone is one. This chain links TRBV12-5 with TRBJ2-7; tentatively, D is TRBD2 (7 bases). V dropped 3 bases and J dropped 3 bases, with 12 bases sitting between them. Looked up from germline, CDR1 is LGHNT and CDR2 is FRNRAP. This CDR3 contains 14 residues. The CDR3 DNA follows: TGTGCTAGTGGTTTTGAGGGAGGGGGCTACGAGCAGTACTTC. Its translation: CASGFEGGGYEQYF.